The 20 T cell receptor beta chains below come from one sample, sequenced in a study of PD-1 blockade in classical Hodgkin lymphoma. Only in-frame clones appear in the TCRdb table, and some are missing; sequencing was by immunoSEQ multiplex PCR. The table records around 45,000 clones, more than 70% of them present only once. Each of the patients experienced relapse following autologous stem cell transplantation, and their brentuximab vedotin exposure differed. This material consisted of peripheral blood mononuclear cells (PBMCs), taken at baseline. The receptors stem from a human donor with classical Hodgkin lymphoma.

This clone was counted between two and nine times. The V and J genes are TRBV10-3 and TRBJ1-2; 9 bases align to TRBD1. The CDR3 is made up of 13 amino acids. J gave up 6 bases and V 6 bases, and 5 bases lay outside the gene matches. Germline V lookup: CDR1 ENHRY, CDR2 SYGVKD. The CDR3 nucleotides read TGTGCCATCAGGGGGACAGGGAACCATGGCTACACCTTC. Its translation: CAIRGTGNHGYTF.

The V and J genes are TRBV5-1 and TRBJ2-7; D tentatively reads TRBD1 or TRBD2 (5 bases each). V lost 6 bases, J lost 5 bases, and 21 bases lay in between. CDR3 length: 15 amino acids. CDR1 and CDR2 (germline): SGHRS, YFSETQ. CDR3 region: CASTPPRGPGNEQYF. The CDR3, as DNA: TGCGCCAGCACTCCCCCGAGGGGCCCAGGGAACGAGCAGTACTTC.

V and J are TRBV4-1 and TRBJ2-2; D possibly corresponds to TRBD2 (5 bases). The V and J ends lost 1 base and 6 bases respectively, with 12 bases between them. Germline CDR1 is MGHRA and CDR2 is YSYEKL. The CDR3 spans 15 residues. DNA of the CDR3: TGCGCCAGCAGCCAAGTCACTAGTCGTCCCGGGGAGCTGTTTTTT. Protein product: CASSQVTSRPGELFF.

This clone showed up just once. The chain joins TRBV18 to TRBJ2-1, with TRBD1 matching over 7 bases. The V gene's germline CDR1 is KGHSH and CDR2 LQKENI. This CDR3 has 15 amino acids. V shed 5 bases and J 9 bases; nucleotides not matched to a gene: 13. For the CDR3, the DNA is TGTGCCAGCTCAACCGACAGGGCCCTCCGGGGTGAGCAGTTCTTC. Translated: CASSTDRALRGEQFF.

This chain uses TRBV4-1 with TRBJ1-1, with D possibly matching TRBD1 (6 bases). CDR1 MGHRA and CDR2 YSYEKL come from the germline V gene. V shed 4 bases and J shed 2 bases, with 14 bases lying between them. The CDR3 length is 15 residues. The CDR3 DNA reads TGCGCCAGCAGCCGATCGGACAGTTCTAACACTGAAGCTTTCTTT. Protein product: CASSRSDSSNTEAFF.

The chain carries TRBV5-4 and TRBJ2-5; 8 nucleotides line up with TRBD2. Germline CDR1 and CDR2: SGHNT and YYREEE (reference sequence). V lost 4 bases to trimming and J lost 0 bases; unmatched junction nucleotides: 14. The CDR3 sequence is 18 residues long. In nucleotides, the CDR3 is TGTGCCAGCAGCCGAGTCGGGCGGGGGGCAGCGTACCAAGAGACCCAGTACTTC. This codes for CASSRVGRGAAYQETQYF.

J is TRBJ2-6 and V is TRBV6-5, with D tentatively TRBD1 (5 bases). The CDR3 consists of 14 residues. Trimming removed 9 bases at V and 0 bases at J, with 9 bases between. The V gene's germline CDR1 is MNHEY and CDR2 SVGAGI. The CDR3 sequence: CASKQVSGANVLTF. DNA of the CDR3: TGTGCCAGTAAACAGGTCTCTGGGGCCAACGTCCTGACTTTC.

The table lists this clone with a count of one. The rearrangement uses TRBV7-9 and TRBJ2-7; D gene uncertain. There are 13 residues in the CDR3. The germline CDR1 and CDR2 sequences are SEHNR and FQNEAQ (reference sequence). V shed 4 bases and J shed 3 bases, with 10 bases lying between them. This chain's CDR3 is CASSSEGRYEQYF. As DNA, the CDR3 is TGTGCCAGCAGCTCCGAAGGGCGCTACGAGCAGTACTTC.

The chain combines TRBV21-1 with TRBJ1-1. TRBV21-1 is recorded as a pseudogene. There are 11 residues in the CDR3. The CDR3 coding sequence is TGTGCTTCTATAGGGAATCGAAGTGCTTTCTTT. Amino acid sequence: CASIGNRSAFF.

The chain carries TRBV11-3 and TRBJ2-5; maybe TRBD2 (5 bases). V was trimmed by 1 base and J by 5 bases, leaving 14 bases between them. In germline, CDR1 is SGHNT, CDR2 YENEEA. The CDR3 covers 15 residues. Written as DNA, the CDR3 is TGTGCCAGCAGCTTAGGGGGAGACGGATTGGAGACCCAGTACTTC. Its protein is CASSLGGDGLETQYF.

The V call is TRBV7-3, the J call TRBJ2-7; the match to TRBD1 covers 9 bases. The CDR3 has 17 amino acids. The germline gives CDR1 SGHTA, CDR2 FQGTGA. V was pared by 1 base and J by 3 bases, with 10 bases of the junction left unmatched. The CDR3 reads CASSLSGWGQGSYEQYF. For the CDR3, the DNA is TGTGCCAGCAGCTTAAGTGGGTGGGGACAGGGTAGCTACGAGCAGTACTTC.

The gene calls are TRBV4-1 and TRBJ2-1; D unresolved. Trimming stripped 0 bases from V and 6 bases from J, with 18 bases between. This CDR3 spans 17 amino acids. Per the germline V gene, CDR1 is MGHRA and CDR2 is YSYEKL. CDR3 sequence reads: CASSQEVPGPLTNEQFF. CDR3 DNA sequence: TGCGCCAGCAGCCAAGAGGTTCCGGGCCCACTGACCAATGAGCAGTTCTTC.

This clone appeared a single time. The gene calls are TRBV7-9 and TRBJ2-7, with 10 positions matching TRBD2. V was pared by 3 bases and J by 0 bases, with 5 bases of the junction left unmatched. Germline CDR1 reads SEHNR; CDR2 reads FQNEAQ (reference sequence). The CDR3 is 16 residues long. Here the CDR3 reads CASSFTSGKGSYEQYF. CDR3 nucleotide sequence: TGTGCCAGCAGCTTTACTAGCGGGAAGGGCTCCTACGAGCAGTACTTC.

V and J are TRBV14 and TRBJ2-1; 9 bases match TRBD2. Germline V gives CDR1 SGHDN, CDR2 FVKESK. CDR3 length: 17 amino acids. Trimming cost V 2 bases and J 0 bases; bases outside gene matches: 5. The CDR3 sequence: CASSQKTSGRSYNEQFF. CDR3 DNA sequence: TGTGCCAGCAGCCAAAAAACTAGCGGGCGCTCCTACAATGAGCAGTTCTTC.

This clone came up once. The J gene is TRBJ2-5, the V gene TRBV27; 10 bases are a match to TRBD2. V lost 1 base to trimming and J lost 5 bases; unmatched junction nucleotides: 7. CDR3 length: 16 amino acids. From germline, CDR1 is MNHEY and CDR2 SMNVEV (reference sequence). The CDR3 reads CASSLLVSGRTETQYF. The CDR3 DNA reads as TGTGCCAGCAGTTTATTGGTTAGCGGGAGGACGGAGACCCAGTACTTC.

This clone has only one observation. The V call is TRBV2, the J call TRBJ1-5; D possibly corresponds to TRBD1 (5 bases). Per the germline V gene, CDR1 is SNHLY and CDR2 is FYNNEI. This CDR3 has 17 amino acids. Trimming removed 5 bases at V and 4 bases at J, with 21 bases between. The CDR3: CASSPLTGLPSNQPQHF. Here the CDR3 DNA reads TGTGCCAGCAGTCCCCTAACGGGACTCCCGAGTAATCAGCCCCAGCATTTT.

This chain joins TRBV6-1 and TRBJ2-7; 9 bases are a match to TRBD1. The CDR3 length is 15 residues. Germline V lookup: CDR1 MNHNS, CDR2 SASEGT. The ends lost 1 base at V and 2 bases at J; junction bases unmatched: 3. The CDR3 nucleotides read TGTGCCAGCAGTGAAGAACAGGGGGCGACCTACGAGCAGTACTTC. Its translation: CASSEEQGATYEQYF.

This rearrangement joins TRBV5-4 to TRBJ1-1; weak D call: TRBD1 (6 bases). The CDR3 extends over 15 amino acids. Trimming took 0 bases from V and 1 from J, leaving 10 bases between them. Germline loops: CDR1 SGHNT, CDR2 YYREEE (reference sequence). This chain's CDR3 is CASSLARGPNTEAFF. The CDR3 nucleotides read TGTGCCAGCAGCTTGGCCAGGGGCCCGAACACTGAAGCTTTCTTT.

The chain links TRBV5-4 to TRBJ2-7, with unresolved D. Between the trimmed V and J ends, which lost 5 bases and 0 bases, there was a span of 18 bases. Germline lookup yields CDR1 SGHNT and CDR2 YYREEE (reference sequence). The CDR3 totals 16 residues. This chain's CDR3 is CASRGRDEGGSYEQYF. CDR3 DNA: TGTGCCAGCAGGGGCCGTGATGAAGGCGGCTCCTACGAGCAGTACTTC.

There are a few counts of this clone. The germline gene is not matched at one end of the junction; a read error may be the cause. Here the CDR3 reads CSGHRNTEAFF. The CDR3 DNA is TGTTCAGGGCACAGGAACACTGAAGCTTTCTTT. V usage is TRBV29-1 and J usage is TRBJ1-1; a possible D gene is TRBD1 (5 bases). This CDR3 contains 11 residues. Germline V CDR1 and CDR2: SQVTM, ANQGSEA.